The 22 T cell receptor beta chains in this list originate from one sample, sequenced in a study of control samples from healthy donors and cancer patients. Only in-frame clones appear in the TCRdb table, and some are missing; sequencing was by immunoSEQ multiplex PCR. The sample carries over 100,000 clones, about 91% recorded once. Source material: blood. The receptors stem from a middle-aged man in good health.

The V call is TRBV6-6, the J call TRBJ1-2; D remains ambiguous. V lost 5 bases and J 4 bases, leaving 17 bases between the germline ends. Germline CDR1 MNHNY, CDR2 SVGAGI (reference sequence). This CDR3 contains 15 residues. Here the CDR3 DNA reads TGTGCCAGCAGTCTAACGGGAACCTTTGGCTATGGCTACACCTTC. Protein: CASSLTGTFGYGYTF.

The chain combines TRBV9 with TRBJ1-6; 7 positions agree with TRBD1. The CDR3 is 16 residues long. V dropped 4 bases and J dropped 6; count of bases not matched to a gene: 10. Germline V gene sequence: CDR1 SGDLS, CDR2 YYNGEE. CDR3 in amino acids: CASSSSNRGVNSPLHF. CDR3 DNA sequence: TGTGCCAGCAGCTCATCCAACAGGGGTGTTAATTCACCCCTCCACTTT.

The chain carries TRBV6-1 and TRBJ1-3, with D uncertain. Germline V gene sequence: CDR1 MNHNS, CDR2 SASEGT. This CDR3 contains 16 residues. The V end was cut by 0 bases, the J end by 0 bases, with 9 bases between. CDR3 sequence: CASSEAIGPSGNTIYF. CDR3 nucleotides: TGTGCCAGCAGTGAAGCTATAGGCCCCTCTGGAAACACCATATATTTT.

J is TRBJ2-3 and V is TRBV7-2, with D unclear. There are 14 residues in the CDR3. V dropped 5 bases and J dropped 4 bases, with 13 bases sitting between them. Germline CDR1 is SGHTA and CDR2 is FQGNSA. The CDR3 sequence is CASSVGRASDTQYF. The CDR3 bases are TGTGCCAGCAGCGTTGGCCGGGCCTCAGATACGCAGTATTTT.

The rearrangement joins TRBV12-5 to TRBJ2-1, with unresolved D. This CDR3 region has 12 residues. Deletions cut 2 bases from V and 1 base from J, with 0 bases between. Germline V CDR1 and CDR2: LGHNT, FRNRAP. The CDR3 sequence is CASGLSYNEQFF. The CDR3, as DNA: TGTGCTAGTGGTTTGTCCTACAATGAGCAGTTCTTC.

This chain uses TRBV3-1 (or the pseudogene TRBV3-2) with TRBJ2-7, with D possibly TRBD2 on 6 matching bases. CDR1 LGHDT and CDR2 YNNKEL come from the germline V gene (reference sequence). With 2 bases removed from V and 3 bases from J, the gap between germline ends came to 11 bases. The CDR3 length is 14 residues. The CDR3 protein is CASSQRDSYYEQYF. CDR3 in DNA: TGTGCCAGCAGCCAAAGGGACTCTTACTACGAGCAGTACTTC.

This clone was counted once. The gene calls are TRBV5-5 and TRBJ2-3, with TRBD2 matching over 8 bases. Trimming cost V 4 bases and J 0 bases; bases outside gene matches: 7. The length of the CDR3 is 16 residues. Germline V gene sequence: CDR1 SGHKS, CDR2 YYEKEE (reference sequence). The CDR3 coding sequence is TGTGCCAGCAGCGCGAGACTAGCGACAAGCACAGATACGCAGTATTTT. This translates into CASSARLATSTDTQYF. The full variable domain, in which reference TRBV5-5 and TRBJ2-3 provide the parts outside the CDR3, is DAGVTQSPTHLIKTRGQQVTLRCSPISGHKSVSWYQQVLGQGPQFIFQYYEKEERGRGNFPDRFSARQFPNYSSELNVNALLLGDSALYLCASSARLATSTDTQYFGPGTRLTVL.

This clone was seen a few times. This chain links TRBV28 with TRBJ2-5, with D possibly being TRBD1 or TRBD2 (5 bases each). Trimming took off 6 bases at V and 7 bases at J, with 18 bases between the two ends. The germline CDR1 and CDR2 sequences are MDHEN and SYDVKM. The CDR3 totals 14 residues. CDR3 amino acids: CASRPASLGVTQYF. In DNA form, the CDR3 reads TGTGCCAGCAGACCCGCGTCGTTGGGGGTGACCCAGTACTTC. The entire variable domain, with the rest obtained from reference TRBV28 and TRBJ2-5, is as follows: DVKVTQSSRYLVKRTGEKVFLECVQDMDHENMFWYRQDPGLGLRLIYFSYDVKMKEKGDIPEGYSVSREKKERFSLILESASTNQTSMYLCASRPASLGVTQYFGPGTRLLVL.

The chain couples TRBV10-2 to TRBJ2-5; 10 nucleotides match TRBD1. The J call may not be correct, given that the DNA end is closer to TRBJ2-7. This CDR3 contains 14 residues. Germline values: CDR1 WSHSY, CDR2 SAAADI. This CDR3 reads CASQDRGISYEQYF. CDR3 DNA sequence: TGCGCCAGTCAGGACAGGGGGATCTCCTACGAGCAGTACTTC.

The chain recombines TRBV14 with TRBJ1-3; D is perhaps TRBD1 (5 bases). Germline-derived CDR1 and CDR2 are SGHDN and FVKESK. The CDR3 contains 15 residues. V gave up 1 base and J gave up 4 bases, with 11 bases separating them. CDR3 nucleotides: TGTGCCAGCAGCCAAGGATGGGGCTCAGGAAACACCATATATTTT. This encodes CASSQGWGSGNTIYF.

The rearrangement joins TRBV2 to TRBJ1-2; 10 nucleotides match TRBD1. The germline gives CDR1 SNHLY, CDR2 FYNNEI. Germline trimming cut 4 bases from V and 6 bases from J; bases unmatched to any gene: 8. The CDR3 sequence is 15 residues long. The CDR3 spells CASSVRDRGGDGYTF. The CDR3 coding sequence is TGTGCCAGCAGTGTCCGGGACAGGGGAGGGGATGGCTACACCTTC.

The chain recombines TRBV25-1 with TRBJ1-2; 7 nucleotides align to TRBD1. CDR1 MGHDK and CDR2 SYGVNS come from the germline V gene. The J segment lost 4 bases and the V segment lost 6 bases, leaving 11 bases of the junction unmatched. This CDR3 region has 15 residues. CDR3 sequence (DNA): TGTGCCAGCAGGGAAGGACAGGTCCCTGGCTATGGCTACACCTTC. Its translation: CASREGQVPGYGYTF.

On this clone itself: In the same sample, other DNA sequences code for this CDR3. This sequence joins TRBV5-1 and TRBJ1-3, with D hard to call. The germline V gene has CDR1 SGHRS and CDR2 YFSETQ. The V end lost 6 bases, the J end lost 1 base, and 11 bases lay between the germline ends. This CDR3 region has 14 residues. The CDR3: CASTLGSSGNTIYF. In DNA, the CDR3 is TGCGCCAGCACCCTGGGGAGTTCTGGAAACACCATATATTTT.

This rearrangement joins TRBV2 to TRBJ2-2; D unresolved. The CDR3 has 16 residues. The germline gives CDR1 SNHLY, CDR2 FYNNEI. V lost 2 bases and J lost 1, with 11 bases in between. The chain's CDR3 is CASSETRHMNTGELFF. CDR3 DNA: TGTGCCAGCAGTGAAACGCGGCATATGAACACCGGGGAGCTGTTTTTT.

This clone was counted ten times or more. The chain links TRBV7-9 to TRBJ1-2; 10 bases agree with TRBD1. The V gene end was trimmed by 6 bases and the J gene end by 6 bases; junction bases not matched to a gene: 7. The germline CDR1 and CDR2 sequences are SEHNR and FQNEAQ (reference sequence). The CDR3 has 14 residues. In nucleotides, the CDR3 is TGTGCCAGCAGAGGACAGGGGGAATCCGATGGCTACACCTTC. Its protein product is CASRGQGESDGYTF.

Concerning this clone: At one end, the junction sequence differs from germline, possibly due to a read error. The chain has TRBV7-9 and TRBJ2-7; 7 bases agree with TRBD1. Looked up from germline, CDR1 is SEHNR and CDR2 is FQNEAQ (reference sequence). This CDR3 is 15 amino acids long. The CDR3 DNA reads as TGTGCCAGCAGCATAGCCTGGGACAGTTCCTACGAGCAGTACTTC. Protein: CASSIAWDSSYEQYF.

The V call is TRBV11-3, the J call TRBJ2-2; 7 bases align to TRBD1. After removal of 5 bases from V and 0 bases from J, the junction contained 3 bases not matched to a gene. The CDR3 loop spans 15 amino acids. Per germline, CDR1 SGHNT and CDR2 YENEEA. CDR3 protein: CASSGQGANTGELFF. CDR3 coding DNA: TGTGCCAGCAGCGGCCAGGGGGCGAACACCGGGGAGCTGTTTTTT.

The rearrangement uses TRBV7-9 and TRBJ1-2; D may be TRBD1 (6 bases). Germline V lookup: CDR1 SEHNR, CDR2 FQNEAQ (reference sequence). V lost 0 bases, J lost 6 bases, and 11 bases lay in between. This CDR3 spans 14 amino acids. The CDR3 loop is CASSLANSGDGYTF. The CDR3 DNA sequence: TGTGCCAGCAGCTTAGCGAACTCAGGGGATGGCTACACCTTC.

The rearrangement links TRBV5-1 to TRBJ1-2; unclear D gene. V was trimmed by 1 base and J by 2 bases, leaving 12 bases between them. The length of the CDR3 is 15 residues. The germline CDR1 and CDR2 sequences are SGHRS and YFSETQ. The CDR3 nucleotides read TGCGCCAGCAGCTTGAAAGAAGGGCCCAACTATGGCTACACCTTC. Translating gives CASSLKEGPNYGYTF.

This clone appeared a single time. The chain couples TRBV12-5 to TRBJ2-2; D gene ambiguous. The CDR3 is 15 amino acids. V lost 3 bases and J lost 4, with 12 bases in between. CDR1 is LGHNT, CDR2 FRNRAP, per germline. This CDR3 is CASGFPASPTGELFF. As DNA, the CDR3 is TGTGCTAGTGGTTTCCCGGCATCCCCCACCGGGGAGCTGTTTTTT.

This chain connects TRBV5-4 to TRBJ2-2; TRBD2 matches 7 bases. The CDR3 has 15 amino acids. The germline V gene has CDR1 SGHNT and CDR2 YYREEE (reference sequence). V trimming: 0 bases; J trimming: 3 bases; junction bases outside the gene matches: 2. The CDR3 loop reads CASSLASGDTGELFF. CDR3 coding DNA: TGTGCCAGCAGCTTGGCCAGCGGGGACACCGGGGAGCTGTTTTTT.

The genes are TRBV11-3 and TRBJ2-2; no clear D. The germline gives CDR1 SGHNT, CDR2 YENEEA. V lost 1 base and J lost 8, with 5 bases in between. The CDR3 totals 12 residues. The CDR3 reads CASSLGFGELFF. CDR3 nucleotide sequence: TGTGCCAGCAGCTTAGGCTTTGGGGAGCTGTTTTTT.